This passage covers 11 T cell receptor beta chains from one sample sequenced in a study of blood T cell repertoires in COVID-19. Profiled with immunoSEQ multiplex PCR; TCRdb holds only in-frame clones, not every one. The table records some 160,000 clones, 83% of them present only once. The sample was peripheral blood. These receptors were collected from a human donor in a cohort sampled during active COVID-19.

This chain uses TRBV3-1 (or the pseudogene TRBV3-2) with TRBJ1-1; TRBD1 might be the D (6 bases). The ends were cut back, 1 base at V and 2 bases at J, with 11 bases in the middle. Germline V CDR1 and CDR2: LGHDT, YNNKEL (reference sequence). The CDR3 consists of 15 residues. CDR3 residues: CASSQVQTGNTEAFF. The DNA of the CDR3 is TGTGCCAGCAGCCAAGTACAGACAGGCAACACTGAAGCTTTCTTT.

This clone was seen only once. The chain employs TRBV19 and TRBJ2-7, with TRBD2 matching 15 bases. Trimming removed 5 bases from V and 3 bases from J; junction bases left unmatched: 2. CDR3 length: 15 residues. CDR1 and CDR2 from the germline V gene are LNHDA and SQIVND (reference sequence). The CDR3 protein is CASSPGLAGGYEQYF. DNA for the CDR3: TGTGCCAGTAGTCCGGGACTAGCGGGAGGCTACGAGCAGTACTTC.

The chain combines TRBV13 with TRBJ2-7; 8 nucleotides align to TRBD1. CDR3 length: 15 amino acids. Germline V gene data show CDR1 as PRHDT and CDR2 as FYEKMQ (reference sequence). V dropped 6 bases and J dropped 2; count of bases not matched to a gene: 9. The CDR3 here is CASRQGVSSTYEQYF. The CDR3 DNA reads TGTGCCAGCAGACAGGGGGTTTCGTCGACCTACGAGCAGTACTTC.

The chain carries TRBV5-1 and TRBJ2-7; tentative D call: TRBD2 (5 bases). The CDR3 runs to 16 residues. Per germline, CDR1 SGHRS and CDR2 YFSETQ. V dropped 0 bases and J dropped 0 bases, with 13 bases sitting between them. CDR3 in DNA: TGCGCCAGCAGCTTGGCAAGCGGTTATAGCTCCTACGAGCAGTACTTC. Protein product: CASSLASGYSSYEQYF.

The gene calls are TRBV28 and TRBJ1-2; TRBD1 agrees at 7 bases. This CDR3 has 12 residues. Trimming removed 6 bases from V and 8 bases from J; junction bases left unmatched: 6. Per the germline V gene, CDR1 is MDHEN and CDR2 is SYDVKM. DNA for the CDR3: TGTGCCAGCAGGCAGGGGGAAATCGGCTACACCTTC. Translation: CASRQGEIGYTF.

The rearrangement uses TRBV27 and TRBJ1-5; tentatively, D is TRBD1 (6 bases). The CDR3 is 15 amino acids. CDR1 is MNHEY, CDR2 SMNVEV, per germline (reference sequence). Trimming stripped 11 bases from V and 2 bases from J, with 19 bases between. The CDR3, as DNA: TGTGCCGCAGGTGGGGGGGGCTTAGGCAATCAGCCCCAGCATTTT. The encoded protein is CAAGGGGLGNQPQHF.

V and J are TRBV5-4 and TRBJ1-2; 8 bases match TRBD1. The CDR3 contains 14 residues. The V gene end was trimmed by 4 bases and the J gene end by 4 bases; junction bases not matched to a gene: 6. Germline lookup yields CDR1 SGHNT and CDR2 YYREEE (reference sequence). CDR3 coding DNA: TGTGCCAGCAGCCCTAGACAGGGGAGCTATGGCTACACCTTC. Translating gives CASSPRQGSYGYTF.

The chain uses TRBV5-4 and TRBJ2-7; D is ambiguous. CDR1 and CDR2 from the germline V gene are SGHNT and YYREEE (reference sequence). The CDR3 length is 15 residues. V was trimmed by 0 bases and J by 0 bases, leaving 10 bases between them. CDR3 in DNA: TGTGCCAGCAGCTTGGACCCCAAGAGCTCCTACGAGCAGTACTTC. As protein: CASSLDPKSSYEQYF.

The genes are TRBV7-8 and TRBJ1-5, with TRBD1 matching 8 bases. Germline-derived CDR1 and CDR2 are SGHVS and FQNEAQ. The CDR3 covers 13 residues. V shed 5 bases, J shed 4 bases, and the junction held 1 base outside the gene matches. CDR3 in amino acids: CASSRQGNQPQHF. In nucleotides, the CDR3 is TGTGCCAGCAGCCGACAGGGGAATCAGCCCCAGCATTTT.

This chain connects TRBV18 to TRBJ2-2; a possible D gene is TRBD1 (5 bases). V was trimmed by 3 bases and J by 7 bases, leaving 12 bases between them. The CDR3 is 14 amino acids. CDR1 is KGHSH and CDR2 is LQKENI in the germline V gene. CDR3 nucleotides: TGTGCCAGCTCACCGACTGGTACAGGCGGGGAGCTGTTTTTT. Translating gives CASSPTGTGGELFF.

The CDR3 region has the DNA TGTGCCAGCAGCCAAAACTGGTACGAGCAGTACTTC. Its translation is CASSQNWYEQYF. This chain joins TRBV3-1 (or the pseudogene TRBV3-2) and TRBJ2-7, with D unclear. Trimming took 2 bases from V and 4 from J, leaving 6 bases between them. This CDR3 comprises 12 residues. Per the germline V gene, CDR1 is LGHDT and CDR2 is YNNKEL (reference sequence).